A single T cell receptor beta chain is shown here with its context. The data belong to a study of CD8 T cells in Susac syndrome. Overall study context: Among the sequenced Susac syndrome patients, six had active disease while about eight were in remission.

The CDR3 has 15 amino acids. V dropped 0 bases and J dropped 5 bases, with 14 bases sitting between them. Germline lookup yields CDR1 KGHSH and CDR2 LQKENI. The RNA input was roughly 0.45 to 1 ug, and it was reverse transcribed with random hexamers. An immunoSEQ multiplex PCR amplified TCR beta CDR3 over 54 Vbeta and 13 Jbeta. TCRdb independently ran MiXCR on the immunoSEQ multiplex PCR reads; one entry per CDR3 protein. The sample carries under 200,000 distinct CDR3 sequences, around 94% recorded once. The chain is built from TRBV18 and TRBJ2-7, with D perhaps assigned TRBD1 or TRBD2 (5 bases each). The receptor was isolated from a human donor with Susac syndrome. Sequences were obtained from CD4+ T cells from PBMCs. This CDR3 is CASSPPGAGRDEQYF. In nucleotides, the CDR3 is TGTGCCAGCTCACCACCCGGGGCGGGTAGGGACGAGCAGTACTTC. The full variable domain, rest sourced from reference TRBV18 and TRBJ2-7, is NAGVMQNPRHLVRRRGQEARLRCSPMKGHSHVYWYRQLPEEGLKFMVYLQKENIIDESGMPKERFSAEFPKEGPSILRIQQVVRGDSAAYFCASSPPGAGRDEQYFGPGTRLTVT.